This passage covers 6 T cell receptor beta chains from one sample sequenced in a study of follicular helper T cells after annual influenza vaccination. Repertoires were generated with immunoSEQ multiplex PCR, while TCRdb's copy carries only in-frame clones and drops some. The sample records around 3,000 clones, about 86% being singletons. Documented time point: 2014-2015 season, 7 days after vaccination. Sample: CXCR5+ CD38- circulating T follicular helper cells from blood, taken 7 days after influenza vaccination. Subset described: circulating Tfh, non-naive CD4+CXCR5+PD-1+ (ICOS+CD38+ or ICOS-CD38-). These receptors were collected from an adult who received the influenza vaccine.

This chain links TRBV25-1 with TRBJ1-1; D is undetermined. The germline CDR1 and CDR2 sequences are MGHDK and SYGVNS. The V gene lost 0 bases and the J gene lost 6 bases, with 8 bases spanning the gap. The CDR3 runs to 13 residues. The DNA of the CDR3 is TGTGCCAGCAGTGAATATTACGGGGCTGAAGCTTTCTTT. It yields the protein CASSEYYGAEAFF.

This clone has a single count. The chain has TRBV5-5 and TRBJ2-3; D uncertain. Trimming removed 4 bases from V and 6 bases from J, with 9 bases in between. CDR1 SGHKS and CDR2 YYEKEE come from the germline V gene (reference sequence). The CDR3 contains 12 residues. CDR3 nucleotide sequence: TGTGCCAGCAGCCCCCCCTCGGATACGCAGTATTTT. Protein product: CASSPPSDTQYF.

The J gene is TRBJ1-1, the V gene TRBV5-5; D uncertain. Trimming took off 0 bases at V and 4 bases at J, with 4 bases between the two ends. The CDR3 runs to 12 residues. In germline, CDR1 is SGHKS, CDR2 YYEKEE (reference sequence). CDR3 sequence: CASSLGVTEAFF. The CDR3 DNA sequence: TGTGCCAGCAGCTTGGGCGTCACTGAAGCTTTCTTT.

The chain combines TRBV2 with TRBJ2-4; D not certain. The CDR3 runs 16 residues. Germline-derived CDR1 and CDR2 are SNHLY and FYNNEI. V dropped 5 bases and J dropped 0 bases, with 14 bases sitting between them. CDR3 in DNA: TGTGCCAGCAGTTTAGACGGTTCCCTAGCCAAAAACATTCAGTACTTC. This encodes CASSLDGSLAKNIQYF.

The V and J genes are TRBV4-1 and TRBJ2-7; tentatively, D is TRBD2 (5 bases). CDR3 length: 18 residues. Germline V CDR1 and CDR2: MGHRA, YSYEKL. The V and J ends lost 0 bases and 0 bases respectively, with 18 bases between them. CDR3: CASSQDAAFSEGSYEQYF. CDR3 nucleotides: TGCGCCAGCAGCCAAGATGCGGCCTTTAGTGAGGGCTCCTACGAGCAGTACTTC.

V and J are TRBV20-1 and TRBJ1-1; 10 nucleotides agree with TRBD1. The CDR3 spans 11 residues. Germline V CDR1 and CDR2: DFQATT, SNEGSKA (reference sequence). J gave up 10 bases and V 5 bases, and 4 bases lay outside the gene matches. The CDR3 reads CSAGGQGVAFF. The CDR3 DNA is TGCAGTGCTGGAGGACAGGGGGTAGCTTTCTTT.